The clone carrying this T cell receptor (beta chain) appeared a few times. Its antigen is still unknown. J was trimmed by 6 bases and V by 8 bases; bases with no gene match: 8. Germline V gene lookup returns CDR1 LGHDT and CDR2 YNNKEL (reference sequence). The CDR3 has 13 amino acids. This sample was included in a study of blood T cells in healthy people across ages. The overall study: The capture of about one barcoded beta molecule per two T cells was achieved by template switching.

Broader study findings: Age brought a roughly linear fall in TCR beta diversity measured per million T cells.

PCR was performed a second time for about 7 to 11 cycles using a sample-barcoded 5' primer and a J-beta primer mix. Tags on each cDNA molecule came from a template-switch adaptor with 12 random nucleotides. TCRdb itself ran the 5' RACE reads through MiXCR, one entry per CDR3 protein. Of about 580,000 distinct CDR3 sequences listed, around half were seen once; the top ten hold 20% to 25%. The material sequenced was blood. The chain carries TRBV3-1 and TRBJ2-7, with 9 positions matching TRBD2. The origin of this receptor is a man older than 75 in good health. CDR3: CASGTSPSGEQYF. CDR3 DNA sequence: TGTGCCAGCGGGACTAGCCCGTCGGGCGAGCAGTACTTC.